These 32 T cell receptor beta chains originate from one sample sequenced in a study of blood T cell repertoires in COVID-19. Using immunoSEQ multiplex PCR, the repertoire was profiled, and TCRdb retains in-frame clones only, with some absent. The repertoire holds 85,000 to 95,000 clones, with 85% to 90% as singletons. The sequencing sample was made of peripheral blood. Source of these receptors: a woman aged 80 or over with active COVID-19.

The chain couples TRBV10-3 to TRBJ2-7, with D possibly being TRBD1 (6 bases). The V gene's germline CDR1 is ENHRY and CDR2 SYGVKD. The CDR3 runs 14 residues. V lost 5 bases and J 0 bases, leaving 11 bases between the germline ends. CDR3 sequence: CAISSTGRSYEQYF. The CDR3 region has the DNA TGTGCCATCAGTTCGACAGGACGCTCCTACGAGCAGTACTTC.

The chain has TRBV2 and TRBJ2-5; perhaps TRBD2 as D (6 bases). The germline V gene has CDR1 SNHLY and CDR2 FYNNEI. V dropped 8 bases and J dropped 1 base, with 14 bases sitting between them. The CDR3 spans 14 residues. The CDR3 protein is CASEDGGTQETQYF. Here the CDR3 DNA reads TGTGCCAGCGAGGATGGCGGGACCCAAGAGACCCAGTACTTC.

This clone was picked up one time. The chain combines TRBV19 with TRBJ1-1; D is undetermined. Germline-derived CDR1 and CDR2 are LNHDA and SQIVND (reference sequence). This CDR3 comprises 14 residues. The V gene lost 5 bases and the J gene lost 5 bases, with 15 bases spanning the gap. This CDR3 reads CASSPGRPPTEAFF. In DNA, the CDR3 is TGTGCCAGTAGTCCAGGCAGGCCACCTACTGAAGCTTTCTTT.

This clone was counted a single time. The rearrangement joins TRBV28 to TRBJ2-7, with TRBD2 identical over 8 bases. V shed 3 bases, J shed 4 bases, and the junction held 5 bases outside the gene matches. Germline V CDR1 and CDR2: MDHEN, SYDVKM. CDR3 length equals 14 residues. This CDR3 reads CASSLLAGTYEQYF. CDR3 sequence (DNA): TGTGCCAGCAGTTTGTTAGCGGGGACATACGAGCAGTACTTC.

The V and J genes are TRBV28 and TRBJ1-5; 11 bases are shared with TRBD1. Looked up from germline, CDR1 is MDHEN and CDR2 is SYDVKM. The V and J ends lost 6 bases and 9 bases, in that order; junction bases with no gene match: 7. This CDR3 contains 14 residues. The CDR3 DNA reads as TGTGCCAGCAGCCCGGACAGGGGGCGCGCGCCCCAGCATTTT. It encodes CASSPDRGRAPQHF.

The chain joins TRBV11-3 to TRBJ1-3, with TRBD1 matching 7 bases. Germline values: CDR1 SGHNT, CDR2 YENEEA. Trimming took 1 base from V and 0 from J; bases not matched to a gene: 3. CDR3 length equals 16 residues. The CDR3 is CASSLGGTASGNTIYF. In nucleotides, the CDR3 is TGTGCCAGCAGCTTAGGTGGGACAGCCTCTGGAAACACCATATATTTT.

The J gene is TRBJ2-1, the V gene TRBV7-3; 10 bases are shared with TRBD1. The germline V gene has CDR1 SGHTA and CDR2 FQGTGA. The CDR3 runs to 14 residues. J gave up 7 bases and V 5 bases, and 5 bases lay outside the gene matches. DNA for the CDR3: TGTGCCAGCAGCAGACAGGGGGCCAGGAATGAGCAGTTCTTC. Translated, it gives CASSRQGARNEQFF.

The V and J genes are TRBV19 and TRBJ1-4; 8 nucleotides line up with TRBD1. The V and J ends lost 5 bases and 4 bases, in that order; junction bases with no gene match: 9. The germline gives CDR1 LNHDA, CDR2 SQIVND (reference sequence). The CDR3 consists of 16 residues. The CDR3 protein is CASSPRGRDLNEKLFF. In nucleotides, the CDR3 is TGTGCCAGTAGTCCCAGGGGGCGCGATCTTAATGAAAAACTGTTTTTT.

The V gene is TRBV6-5, the J gene TRBJ2-1, with D perhaps matching TRBD2 (6 bases). Trimming cost V 5 bases and J 9 bases, with 14 bases left between them. This CDR3 comprises 13 residues. CDR1 and CDR2 from the germline V gene are MNHEY and SVGAGI. In nucleotides, the CDR3 is TGTGCCAGCAGTCCCGCGGGGATCGGTGAGCAGTTCTTC. It specifies CASSPAGIGEQFF.

V gene TRBV29-1 combines with J gene TRBJ2-1, with D possibly matching TRBD2 (6 bases). From germline, CDR1 is SQVTM and CDR2 ANQGSEA. Deletions cut 1 base from V and 0 bases from J, with 16 bases between. The CDR3 consists of 17 residues. CDR3 sequence reads: CSVEGSSLGGSYNEQFF. CDR3 nucleotides: TGCAGCGTTGAAGGGAGCTCGCTCGGGGGCTCCTACAATGAGCAGTTCTTC.

The chain is built from TRBV11-3 and TRBJ2-3; D remains ambiguous. CDR3 length: 14 residues. The V and J ends lost 2 bases and 0 bases respectively, with 6 bases between them. Germline CDR1 is SGHNT and CDR2 is YENEEA. CDR3 loop: CASSLLSSTDTQYF. CDR3 bases: TGTGCCAGCAGCTTACTCTCTAGCACAGATACGCAGTATTTT.

This clone was recorded only once. The genes are TRBV18 and TRBJ2-3; 9 bases map to TRBD2. The CDR3 loop spans 14 amino acids. The J segment lost 3 bases and the V segment lost 3 bases, leaving 1 base of the junction unmatched. The V gene's germline CDR1 is KGHSH and CDR2 LQKENI. CDR3 in DNA: TGTGCCAGCTCACCTAGCGGGGGTACAGATACGCAGTATTTT. It yields the protein CASSPSGGTDTQYF.

This clone was found a few times. The V and J genes are TRBV28 and TRBJ2-7; 9 nucleotides line up with TRBD2. The junction had 6 bases not matched to a gene; V was cut back by 5 bases and J by 1 base. The germline gives CDR1 MDHEN, CDR2 SYDVKM. CDR3 length equals 15 residues. The CDR3 DNA is TGTGCCAGCAGTCCCGCTACTAGCGGGTCCTACGAGCAGTACTTC. Encoded protein: CASSPATSGSYEQYF.

V is TRBV4-2 and J is TRBJ2-1, with TRBD2 matching over 11 bases. The trim removed 1 base at V and 6 bases at J, leaving 8 bases unmatched. CDR1 is LGHNA, CDR2 YNFKEQ, per germline. CDR3 length equals 17 residues. CDR3 coding DNA: TGTGCCAGCAGCCAAGCGGACTCTAGCGGGAGGTCCAATGAGCAGTTCTTC. It is translated as CASSQADSSGRSNEQFF.

The chain employs TRBV10-3 and TRBJ2-5; 7 bases fit TRBD2. The CDR3 length is 12 residues. The germline V gene encodes CDR1 ENHRY and CDR2 SYGVKD. J lost 5 bases, V lost 7 bases, and 4 bases had no gene match. The CDR3 spells CAITPGGETQYF. The DNA for the CDR3 is TGTGCCATCACCCCGGGAGGCGAGACCCAGTACTTC.

V and J are TRBV12-3 or TRBV12-4 and TRBJ2-5; maybe TRBD2 (5 bases). This CDR3 spans 13 amino acids. V gave up 7 bases and J gave up 3 bases, with 12 bases separating them. As DNA, the CDR3 is TGTGCCAGCACCGCGGCCGGGGAAGAGACCCAGTACTTC. Amino acid sequence: CASTAAGEETQYF.

This chain links TRBV15 with TRBJ2-3; the match to TRBD2 covers 7 bases. V lost 0 bases to trimming and J lost 10 bases; unmatched junction nucleotides: 10. CDR3 length: 15 amino acids. Per the germline V gene, CDR1 is LNHNV and CDR2 is YYDKDF (reference sequence). This CDR3 reads CATSRDMGRALSQYF. The CDR3 DNA is TGTGCCACCAGCAGAGATATGGGGAGGGCCTTGTCGCAGTATTTT.

This rearrangement joins TRBV2 to TRBJ1-3; D is ambiguous. CDR3 length: 14 residues. V dropped 7 bases and J dropped 1 base, with 11 bases sitting between them. Germline CDR1 SNHLY, CDR2 FYNNEI. The CDR3 sequence: CASILEESGNTIYF. DNA of the CDR3: TGTGCCAGCATTCTAGAGGAGTCTGGAAACACCATATATTTT.

The chain links TRBV28 to TRBJ2-7; D not resolved. Germline V gene sequence: CDR1 MDHEN, CDR2 SYDVKM. CDR3 size: 14 residues. Trimming stripped 3 bases from V and 4 bases from J, with 13 bases between. The CDR3 DNA sequence: TGTGCCAGCAGTTTGGGTGGAGTCGGGTACGAGCAGTACTTC. Encoded protein: CASSLGGVGYEQYF. Based on the CDR3 plus reference TRBV28 and TRBJ2-7, the full variable domain is DVKVTQSSRYLVKRTGEKVFLECVQDMDHENMFWYRQDPGLGLRLIYFSYDVKMKEKGDIPEGYSVSREKKERFSLILESASTNQTSMYLCASSLGGVGYEQYFGPGTRLTVT.

The rearrangement joins TRBV19 to TRBJ2-3, with TRBD2 matching 9 bases. Germline trimming cut 3 bases from V and 1 base from J; bases unmatched to any gene: 8. CDR1 and CDR2 from the germline V gene are LNHDA and SQIVND (reference sequence). The CDR3 totals 17 residues. The CDR3: CASSMIRAGGRTDTQYF. The CDR3 bases are TGTGCCAGTAGTATGATCCGAGCGGGAGGCCGCACAGATACGCAGTATTTT.

J is TRBJ1-5 and V is TRBV27; no reliable D call. Germline V CDR1 and CDR2: MNHEY, SMNVEV (reference sequence). There are 13 residues in the CDR3. V was trimmed by 6 bases and J by 4 bases, leaving 10 bases between them. The CDR3 region is CASSNRVNQPQHF. The CDR3, as DNA: TGTGCCAGCAGCAACCGGGTTAATCAGCCCCAGCATTTT.

This clone was detected only once. The V gene is TRBV28, the J gene TRBJ2-7, with 9 bases matching TRBD1. In germline, CDR1 is MDHEN, CDR2 SYDVKM. The CDR3 extends over 15 amino acids. J lost 4 bases, V lost 5 bases, and 9 bases had no gene match. CDR3 region: CASSIQGALLYEQYF. In DNA form, the CDR3 reads TGTGCCAGCAGTATACAGGGGGCGCTTCTTTACGAGCAGTACTTC.

This chain uses TRBV2 with TRBJ1-2; no clear D. Germline CDR1 reads SNHLY; CDR2 reads FYNNEI. Trimming left V 1 base short and J 4 bases short, with 10 bases between. The CDR3 totals 14 residues. The CDR3 loop is CASSEVATFYGYTF. Here the CDR3 DNA reads TGTGCCAGCAGTGAAGTGGCGACATTCTATGGCTACACCTTC.

The table lists this clone with a count of one. The chain joins TRBV24-1 to TRBJ1-4, with 9 bases matching TRBD1. V lost 4 bases, J lost 7 bases, and 9 bases stayed unmatched. The CDR3 has 16 residues. Germline V CDR1 and CDR2: KGHDR, SFDVKD. In nucleotides, the CDR3 is TGTGCCACCAGTGACCCGAGACAGGGGGGAGTTGAAAAACTGTTTTTT. It codes for CATSDPRQGGVEKLFF.

The chain employs TRBV24-1 and TRBJ2-7; TRBD1 is a possible D gene (5 bases). The CDR3 runs 15 residues. V was pared by 3 bases and J by 3 bases, with 14 bases between. Germline-derived CDR1 and CDR2 are KGHDR and SFDVKD. The CDR3 reads CATSDPQGPIYEQYF. The CDR3 DNA reads as TGTGCCACCAGTGATCCCCAGGGCCCTATCTACGAGCAGTACTTC.

This chain connects TRBV27 to TRBJ2-1, with TRBD2 matching 14 bases. Germline CDR1 is MNHEY and CDR2 is SMNVEV (reference sequence). The CDR3 sequence is 16 residues long. V shed 2 bases, J shed 8 bases, and the junction held 5 bases outside the gene matches. CDR3 DNA sequence: TGTGCCAGCAGTTTAGAAGGGACTAGCGGGAGCTATGAGCAGTTCTTC. Encoded protein: CASSLEGTSGSYEQFF.

The CDR3 sequence: CASSFGGGADYEQYF. CDR3 coding DNA: TGTGCCAGCAGCTTCGGGGGGGGAGCCGACTACGAGCAGTACTTC. The chain joins TRBV7-2 to TRBJ2-7, with 8 nucleotides matching TRBD2. The CDR3 length is 15 residues. Trimming took 3 bases from V and 3 from J; bases not matched to a gene: 7. Germline CDR1 reads SGHTA; CDR2 reads FQGNSA.

V is TRBV5-8 and J is TRBJ2-4, with TRBD2 identical over 8 bases. CDR3 length equals 16 residues. V lost 7 bases, J lost 2 bases, and 11 bases stayed unmatched. Germline V gene data show CDR1 as SGHTS and CDR2 as YDEGEE. The CDR3 nucleotides read TGTGCCAGCGGGCTAGCGGGCGTCTATACCAAAAACATTCAGTACTTC. It codes for CASGLAGVYTKNIQYF.

The chain is built from TRBV7-8 and TRBJ1-2, with 7 bases lining up with TRBD1. V shed 5 bases and J 4 bases; nucleotides not matched to a gene: 7. The germline V gene encodes CDR1 SGHVS and CDR2 FQNEAQ. The CDR3 loop spans 14 amino acids. In DNA form, the CDR3 reads TGTGCCAGCAGCCATTCGACAGGGAGCTATGGCTACACCTTC. This translates into CASSHSTGSYGYTF.

Here the CDR3 DNA reads TGCAGTGCTAGTTCGGGTGCGGGAGTGGGAGAGCAGTACTTC. This translates into CSASSGAGVGEQYF. The J gene is TRBJ2-7, the V gene TRBV20-1, with 7 bases lining up with TRBD2. This CDR3 comprises 14 residues. Trimming at V came to 3 bases and at J to 7 bases, leaving 12 bases not matched to a gene. The germline gives CDR1 DFQATT, CDR2 SNEGSKA (reference sequence).

The V call is TRBV5-1, the J call TRBJ2-1, with a tentative D call TRBD1 (6 bases). Germline V gives CDR1 SGHRS, CDR2 YFSETQ. The CDR3 totals 13 residues. V was cut by 4 bases and J by 5 bases, with 10 bases left in between. Here the CDR3 reads CASSRDNNNEQFF. DNA for the CDR3: TGCGCCAGCAGCCGGGACAACAACAATGAGCAGTTCTTC.

This chain connects TRBV18 to TRBJ1-1; perhaps TRBD1 as D (6 bases). The germline gives CDR1 KGHSH, CDR2 LQKENI. The CDR3 covers 14 residues. Trimming stripped 2 bases from V and 11 bases from J, with 18 bases between. The CDR3 region is CASSPISGDGDAFF. The CDR3 coding sequence is TGTGCCAGCTCACCAATCTCAGGGGACGGCGACGCTTTCTTT.